This TCR beta chain is from a study of T cells in Graves' hyperthyroidism and ophthalmopathy. Study-wide results and limits: Blood also held most thyroid clonotypes expanded beyond 0.001.

What was amplified from RNA transcripts were TCR beta CDR3 regions. The HTBI primer set served for first-round RT-PCR of the TCR CDR3. MiXCR was run by TCRdb on the multiplex PCR reads, yielding one entry per CDR3 protein. Here the sample spans roughly 280,000 distinct CDR3 sequences, about 20% being singletons. There are 14 residues in the CDR3. V was clipped by 4 bases and J by 6 bases; unmatched bases: 10. Germline-derived CDR1 and CDR2 are SQVTM and ANQGSEA. On this clonotype: Its target is unknown.

Ophthalmopathy patients had moderate-to-severe active disease, CAS ≥3, NOSPECS ≥4, and disease duration under 3 months. Used for diagnoses were clinical symptoms, serum thyroxine and TRAb, thyroid ultrasound and orbital computed tomography. This rearrangement joins TRBV29-1 to TRBJ2-3; 7 nucleotides line up with TRBD2. This TCR derives from a man under 40 with Graves' ophthalmopathy. Specimen: blood. CDR3 protein: CSVGAGGSEDTQYF. CDR3 nucleotide sequence: TGCAGCGTTGGGGCTGGCGGGAGCGAGGATACGCAGTATTTT.